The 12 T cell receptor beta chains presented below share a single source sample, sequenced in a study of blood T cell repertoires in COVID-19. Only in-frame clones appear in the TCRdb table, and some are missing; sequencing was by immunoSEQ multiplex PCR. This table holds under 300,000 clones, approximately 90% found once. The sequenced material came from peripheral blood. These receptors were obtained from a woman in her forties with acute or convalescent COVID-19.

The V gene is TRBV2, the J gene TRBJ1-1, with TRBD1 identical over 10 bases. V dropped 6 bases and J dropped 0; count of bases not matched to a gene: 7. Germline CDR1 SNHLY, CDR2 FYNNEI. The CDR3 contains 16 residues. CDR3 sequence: CASSGVDRGLNTEAFF. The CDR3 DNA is TGTGCCAGCAGCGGGGTCGACAGGGGGCTGAACACTGAAGCTTTCTTT.

CDR3 bases: TGTGCCAGCAGTTACGGGACAGGGTTGAACACTGAAGCTTTCTTT. Its protein product is CASSYGTGLNTEAFF. V usage is TRBV6-5 and J usage is TRBJ1-1; 9 bases fit TRBD1. Germline CDR1 and CDR2: MNHEY and SVGAGI. CDR3 length: 15 residues. Trimming at V came to 2 bases and at J to 0 bases, leaving 1 base not matched to a gene.

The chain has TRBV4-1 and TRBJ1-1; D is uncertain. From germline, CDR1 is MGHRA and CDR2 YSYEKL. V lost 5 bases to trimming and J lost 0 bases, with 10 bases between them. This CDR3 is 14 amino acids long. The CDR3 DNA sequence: TGCGCCAGCAGCACAACAATAATGAACACTGAAGCTTTCTTT. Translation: CASSTTIMNTEAFF.

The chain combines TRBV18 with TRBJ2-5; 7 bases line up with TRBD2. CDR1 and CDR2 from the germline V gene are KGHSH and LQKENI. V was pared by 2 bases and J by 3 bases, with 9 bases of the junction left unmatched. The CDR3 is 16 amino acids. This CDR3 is CASSPSAGEEEETQYF. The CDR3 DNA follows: TGTGCCAGCTCACCAAGCGCGGGGGAAGAAGAAGAGACCCAGTACTTC.

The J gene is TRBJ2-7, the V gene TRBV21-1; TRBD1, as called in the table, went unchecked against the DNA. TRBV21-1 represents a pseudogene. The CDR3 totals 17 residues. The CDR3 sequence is CASTSDPPQGGFYEQYV. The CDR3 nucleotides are TGTGCCAGCACCTCCGACCCCCCACAGGGTGGTTTCTACGAGCAGTACGTC.

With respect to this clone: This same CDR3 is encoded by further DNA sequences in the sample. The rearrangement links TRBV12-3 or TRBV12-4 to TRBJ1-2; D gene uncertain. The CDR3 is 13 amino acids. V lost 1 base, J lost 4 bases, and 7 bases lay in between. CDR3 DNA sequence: TGTGCCAGCAGTTTAGGAGGGTCCTATGGCTACACCTTC. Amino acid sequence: CASSLGGSYGYTF.

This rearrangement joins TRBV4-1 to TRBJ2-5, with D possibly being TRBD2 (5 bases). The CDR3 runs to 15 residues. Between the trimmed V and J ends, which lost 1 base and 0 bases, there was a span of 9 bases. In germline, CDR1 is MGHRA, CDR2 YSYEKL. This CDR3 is CASSQGNGNQETQYF. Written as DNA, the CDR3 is TGCGCCAGCAGCCAAGGCAACGGGAACCAAGAGACCCAGTACTTC.

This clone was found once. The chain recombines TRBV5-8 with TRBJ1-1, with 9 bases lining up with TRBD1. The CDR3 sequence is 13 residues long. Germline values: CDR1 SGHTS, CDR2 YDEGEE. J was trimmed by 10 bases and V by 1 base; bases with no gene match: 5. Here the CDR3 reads CASSLTGGGVAFF. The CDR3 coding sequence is TGTGCCAGCAGCTTGACAGGGGGCGGTGTAGCTTTCTTT.

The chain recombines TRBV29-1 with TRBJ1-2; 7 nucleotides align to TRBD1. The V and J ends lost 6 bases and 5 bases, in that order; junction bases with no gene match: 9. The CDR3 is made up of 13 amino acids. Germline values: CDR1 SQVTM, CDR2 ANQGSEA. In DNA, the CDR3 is TGCAGCGTAACAGGGGCGATCGTGTATGGCTACACCTTC. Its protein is CSVTGAIVYGYTF.

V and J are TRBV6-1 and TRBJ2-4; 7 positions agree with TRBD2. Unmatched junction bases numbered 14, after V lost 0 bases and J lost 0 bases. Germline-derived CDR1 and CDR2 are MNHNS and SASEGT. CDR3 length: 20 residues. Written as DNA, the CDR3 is TGTGCCAGCAGTGAAGCGCACAGCGGGGCCCTAGGCCTAGCCAAAAACATTCAGTACTTC. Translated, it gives CASSEAHSGALGLAKNIQYF.

The CDR3, as DNA: TGTGCCAGTAGTACCCAAGGACATCTAAACTATGGCTACACCTTC. Encoded protein: CASSTQGHLNYGYTF. V gene TRBV19 combines with J gene TRBJ1-2; D may be TRBD1 (5 bases). V was shortened by 4 bases and J by 2 bases, with 14 bases between the two germline ends. Per the germline V gene, CDR1 is LNHDA and CDR2 is SQIVND (reference sequence). The CDR3 covers 15 residues.

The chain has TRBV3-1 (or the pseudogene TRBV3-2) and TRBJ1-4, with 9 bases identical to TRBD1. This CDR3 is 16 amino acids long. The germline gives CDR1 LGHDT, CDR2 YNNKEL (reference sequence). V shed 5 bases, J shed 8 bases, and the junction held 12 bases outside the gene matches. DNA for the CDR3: TGTGCCAGCAGCTCATATACAGGGGGCGCAAGGGAAAAACTGTTTTTT. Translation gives CASSSYTGGAREKLFF.